The 10 T cell receptor beta chains presented below share a single source sample, sequenced in a study of a mutant IDH1 vaccine in newly diagnosed glioma (dated by TCRdb to the early 2020s). The time point label, read with the paper, signifies: week 35, safety follow-up. A 20-mer mutant IDH1 peptide at 300 micrograms in Montanide made up each vaccine dose, which was injected subcutaneously together with topical imiquimod. Libraries came from the immunoSEQ multiplex PCR assay. TCRdb carries this immuneACCESS record with in-frame sequences only. Its versions omit some clonotypes, under half of them owing to an unresolved V gene in the studies checked, with the rest unexplained. This sample comprises some 58,000 clones, roughly 76% of them detected only once. About 4.9% of the sample is taken by the ten largest. No antigens are known for them. This sample comprised PBMCs, obtained from a glioma patient whose treatment included an IDH1 peptide vaccine. Receptor source: a middle-aged man with glioma.

There are a few counts of this clone. The chain couples TRBV29-1 to TRBJ1-4; perhaps TRBD1 as D (6 bases). This CDR3 has 11 residues. V lost 6 bases and J lost 6, with 8 bases in between. Germline V gives CDR1 SQVTM, CDR2 ANQGSEA. For the CDR3, the DNA is TGCAGCGTCGGACAGTATGAAAAACTGTTTTTT. This gives the protein CSVGQYEKLFF.

The chain combines TRBV7-2 with TRBJ2-5, with TRBD2 matching 9 bases. This CDR3 has 15 amino acids. CDR1 and CDR2 (germline): SGHTA, FQGNSA. Trimming removed 5 bases from V and 4 bases from J; junction bases left unmatched: 8. CDR3 in amino acids: CASSAGGAGGETQYF. The CDR3 DNA follows: TGTGCCAGCAGCGCCGGGGGAGCGGGAGGAGAGACCCAGTACTTC.

The chain has TRBV6-1 and TRBJ1-1; no clear D gene. V lost 1 base to trimming and J lost 1 base, with 4 bases between them. The CDR3 is made up of 13 amino acids. Germline V CDR1 and CDR2: MNHNS, SASEGT. This chain's CDR3 is CASSEGWNTEAFF. The CDR3 nucleotides are TGTGCCAGCAGTGAAGGGTGGAACACTGAAGCTTTCTTT.

V gene TRBV30 combines with J gene TRBJ2-7; 9 positions agree with TRBD1. Per the germline V gene, CDR1 is GTSNPN and CDR2 is SVGIG (reference sequence). This CDR3 contains 17 residues. V gave up 5 bases and J gave up 6 bases; unmatched junction bases: 20. The CDR3 sequence is CAWAVGQGKVGRGEQYF. The CDR3, as DNA: TGTGCCTGGGCCGTGGGACAGGGAAAGGTAGGACGAGGCGAGCAGTACTTC.

The sample holds many counts of this clone. V is TRBV5-4 and J is TRBJ1-5; the D is unclear. This CDR3 spans 15 amino acids. Germline V gives CDR1 SGHNT, CDR2 YYREEE (reference sequence). Trimming cost V 0 bases and J 0 bases, with 7 bases left between them. The CDR3 bases are TGTGCCAGCAGCTTGGAGCCTTATAGCAATCAGCCCCAGCATTTT. It yields the protein CASSLEPYSNQPQHF.

This chain uses TRBV5-6 with TRBJ2-1; perhaps TRBD2 as D (6 bases). V shed 2 bases and J shed 4 bases, with 10 bases lying between them. This CDR3 is 14 amino acids long. Germline V gives CDR1 SGHDT, CDR2 YYEEEE. CDR3 sequence reads: CASSLTGTYNEQFF. In DNA form, the CDR3 reads TGTGCCAGCAGCTTAACCGGGACTTACAATGAGCAGTTCTTC.

The chain recombines TRBV5-1 with TRBJ1-2, with 7 positions matching TRBD1. The germline gives CDR1 SGHRS, CDR2 YFSETQ. J gave up 6 bases and V 4 bases, and 6 bases lay outside the gene matches. This CDR3 contains 13 residues. The CDR3 nucleotides read TGCGCCAGCAGCCTGCGACAGGGCGATGGCTACACCTTC. This codes for CASSLRQGDGYTF.

The CDR3 DNA reads TGTGCCAGCAGCCAACAGGGGGCAGGCTATGGCTACACCTTC. This encodes CASSQQGAGYGYTF. The chain couples TRBV7-9 to TRBJ1-2; 9 nucleotides align to TRBD1. Trimming cost V 5 bases and J 4 bases; bases outside gene matches: 5. The CDR3 runs 14 residues. The germline V gene encodes CDR1 SEHNR and CDR2 FQNEAQ (reference sequence).

The V call is TRBV7-9, the J call TRBJ1-1; D is undetermined. V was trimmed by 4 bases and J by 2 bases, leaving 8 bases between them. Germline V lookup: CDR1 SEHNR, CDR2 FQNEAQ (reference sequence). This CDR3 has 13 amino acids. CDR3 amino acids: CASSYGPNTEAFF. Here the CDR3 DNA reads TGTGCCAGCAGCTACGGCCCCAACACTGAAGCTTTCTTT.

This chain uses TRBV30 with TRBJ2-1, with no clear D. V was pared by 2 bases and J by 6 bases, with 5 bases between. The germline V gene has CDR1 GTSNPN and CDR2 SVGIG (reference sequence). This CDR3 is built from 11 residues. The CDR3 is CAWSWRNEQFF. For the CDR3, the DNA is TGTGCCTGGAGTTGGCGCAATGAGCAGTTCTTC. Filled out from reference TRBV30 and TRBJ2-1, the complete variable domain reads SQTIHQWPATLVQPVGSPLSLECTVEGTSNPNLYWYRQAAGRGLQLLFYSVGIGQISSEVPQNLSASRPQDRQFILSSKKLLLSDSGFYLCAWSWRNEQFFGPGTRLTVL.